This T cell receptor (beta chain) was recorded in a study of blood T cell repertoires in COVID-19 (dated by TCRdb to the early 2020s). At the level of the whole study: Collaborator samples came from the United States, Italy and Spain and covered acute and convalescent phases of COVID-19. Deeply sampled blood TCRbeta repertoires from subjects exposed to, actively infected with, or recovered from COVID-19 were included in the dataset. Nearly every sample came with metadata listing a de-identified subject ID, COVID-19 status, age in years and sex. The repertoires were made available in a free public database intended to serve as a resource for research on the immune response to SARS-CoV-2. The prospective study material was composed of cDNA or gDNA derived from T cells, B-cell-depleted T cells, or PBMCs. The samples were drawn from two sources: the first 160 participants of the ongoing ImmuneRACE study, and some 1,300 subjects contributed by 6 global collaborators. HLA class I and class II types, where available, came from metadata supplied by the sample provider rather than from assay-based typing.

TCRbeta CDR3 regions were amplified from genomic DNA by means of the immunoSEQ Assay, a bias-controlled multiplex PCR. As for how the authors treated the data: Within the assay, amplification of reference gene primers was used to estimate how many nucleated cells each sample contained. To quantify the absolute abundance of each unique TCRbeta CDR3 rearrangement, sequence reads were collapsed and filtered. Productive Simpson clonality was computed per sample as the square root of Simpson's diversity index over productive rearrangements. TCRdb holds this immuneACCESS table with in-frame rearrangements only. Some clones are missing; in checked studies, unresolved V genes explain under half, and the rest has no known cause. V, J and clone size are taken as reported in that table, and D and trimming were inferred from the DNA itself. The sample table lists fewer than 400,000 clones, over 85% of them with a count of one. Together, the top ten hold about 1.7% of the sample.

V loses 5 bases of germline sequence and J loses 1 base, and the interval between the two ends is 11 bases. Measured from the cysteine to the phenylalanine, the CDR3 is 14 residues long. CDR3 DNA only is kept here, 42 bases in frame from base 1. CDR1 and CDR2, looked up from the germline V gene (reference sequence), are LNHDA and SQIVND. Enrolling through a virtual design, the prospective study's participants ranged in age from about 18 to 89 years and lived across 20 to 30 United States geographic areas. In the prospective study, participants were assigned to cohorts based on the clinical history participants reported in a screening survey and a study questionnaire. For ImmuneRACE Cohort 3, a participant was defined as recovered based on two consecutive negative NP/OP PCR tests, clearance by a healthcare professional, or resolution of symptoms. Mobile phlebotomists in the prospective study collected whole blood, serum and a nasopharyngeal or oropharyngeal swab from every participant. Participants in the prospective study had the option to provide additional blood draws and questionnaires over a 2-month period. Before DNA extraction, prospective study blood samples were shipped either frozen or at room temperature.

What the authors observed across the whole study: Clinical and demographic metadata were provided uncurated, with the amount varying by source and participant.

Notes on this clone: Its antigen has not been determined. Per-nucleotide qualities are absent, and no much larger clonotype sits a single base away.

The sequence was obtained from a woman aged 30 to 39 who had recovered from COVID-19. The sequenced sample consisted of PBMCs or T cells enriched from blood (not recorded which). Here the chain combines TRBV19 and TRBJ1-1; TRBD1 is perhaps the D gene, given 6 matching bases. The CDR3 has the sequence CASSPDRRNTEAFF. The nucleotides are TGTGCCAGTAGTCCCGACAGGCGGAACACTGAAGCTTTCTTT.